The rows below give T cell receptor beta chains drawn from one sample of a study of blood T cell repertoires in COVID-19. Libraries were prepared by immunoSEQ multiplex PCR; TCRdb keeps only in-frame clonotypes and omits some of them. Altogether 45,000 to 55,000 clones are present, 85% to 90% being singletons, with the ten largest covering 10% to 15%. Sequenced material: peripheral blood. These receptors all stem from a man between 65 and 85 years old with active COVID-19. Each CDR3 is given with its conserved first and last residue. D genes are given only for firm matches. Only part of the rows carry a size: once, few, many, or a class if the clone is expanded.

v_gene: TRBV19; abundance: .; d_gene: .; j_gene: TRBJ1-3; CDR3nt: TGTGCCAGTAGTATGATTTCCGGGACTGGAAACACCATATATTTT; CDR3aa: CASSMISGTGNTIYF
v_gene: TRBV6-5; abundance: .; d_gene: TRBD1; j_gene: TRBJ1-6; CDR3nt: TGTGCCAGCCGAGAGACAGGGGGATTAGGATCACCCCTCCACTTT; CDR3aa: CASRETGGLGSPLHF
v_gene: TRBV6-5; abundance: .; d_gene: TRBD1; j_gene: TRBJ2-7; CDR3nt: TGTGCCAGCAGTCGACAGGGGGACTACGAGCAGTACTTC; CDR3aa: CASSRQGDYEQYF
v_gene: TRBV11-3; abundance: once; d_gene: .; j_gene: TRBJ1-6; CDR3nt: TGTGCCAGCAGCTTATCCCATCAAATCAATTCACCCCTCCACTTT; CDR3aa: CASSLSHQINSPLHF
v_gene: TRBV4-3; abundance: few; d_gene: TRBD1; j_gene: TRBJ2-7; CDR3nt: TGCGCCAGCAGCCGGGACAGGAGCTCCTACGAGCAGTACTTC; CDR3aa: CASSRDRSSYEQYF
v_gene: TRBV15; abundance: .; d_gene: .; j_gene: TRBJ2-1; CDR3nt: TGTGCCACCAGCAGGCGTTTAGGGGGTGATGAGCAGTTCTTC; CDR3aa: CATSRRLGGDEQFF
v_gene: TRBV2; abundance: .; d_gene: .; j_gene: TRBJ2-5; CDR3nt: TGTGCCAGCAGTGAAAATTGGGGCCGAGAGACCCAGTACTTC; CDR3aa: CASSENWGRETQYF
v_gene: TRBV29-1; abundance: .; d_gene: TRBD1; j_gene: TRBJ1-1; CDR3nt: TGCAGCGTTGGGGGACAGGGTTTTAAAGCTTTCTTT; CDR3aa: CSVGGQGFKAFF
v_gene: TRBV2; abundance: .; d_gene: .; j_gene: TRBJ1-5; CDR3nt: TGTGCCAGCAGAGGGGGGAGGGGATCGAATCAGCCCCAGCATTTT; CDR3aa: CASRGGRGSNQPQHF
v_gene: TRBV11-3; abundance: .; d_gene: .; j_gene: TRBJ2-5; CDR3nt: TGTGCCAGCAGCCAAGACGGCAGGGGAGAGACCCAGTACTTC; CDR3aa: CASSQDGRGETQYF
v_gene: TRBV19; abundance: .; d_gene: TRBD2; j_gene: TRBJ2-3; CDR3nt: TGTGCCAGTAGTATGGGACTAGCGGGGGGCACAGATACGCAGTATTTT; CDR3aa: CASSMGLAGGTDTQYF
v_gene: TRBV14; abundance: .; d_gene: .; j_gene: TRBJ1-1; CDR3nt: TGTGCCAGCAGCCCGTCCTCAGGTCTGGAAGCTTTCTTT; CDR3aa: CASSPSSGLEAFF
v_gene: TRBV27; abundance: .; d_gene: .; j_gene: TRBJ1-6; CDR3nt: TGTGCCAGCAGTCCTCCCCCCTCCTATAATTCACCCCTCCACTTT; CDR3aa: CASSPPPSYNSPLHF
v_gene: TRBV5-4; abundance: .; d_gene: .; j_gene: TRBJ1-6; CDR3nt: TGTGCCGGGTCCGCGGGGGGGTACTCACCCCTCCACTTT; CDR3aa: CAGSAGGYSPLHF